Sequencing of this T cell receptor beta chain was carried out in a study of T cell repertoires in cytomegalovirus infection. Overall study: TCR beta signatures that were public indicated CMV infection and matching HLA type.

The germline gives CDR1 SGHVS, CDR2 FQNEAQ. The CDR3 has 14 residues. The V and J ends lost 4 bases and 5 bases respectively, with 11 bases between them. At least ten counts were recorded for this clonotype. Its target is not known. The study, taken as a whole, reports: Identification of carriers of CMV plus the relevant HLA was performed using cumulative public TCR beta family frequency. The study found HLA-C-restricted CMV-specific TCR beta clonotypes dominating the ex vivo response.

A single record per CDR3 protein comes from TCRdb applying MiXCR to the reads. The sample lists some 920,000 distinct CDR3 sequences; about a third were seen once. This receptor was taken from a human donor in good health (CMV status not recorded). Some clones in this sample may be carry-over from other donors' samples. This specimen was cultured CD8+ T cells from PBMCs, taken from culture after CMV antigen stimulation. J is TRBJ1-4 and V is TRBV7-8, with D perhaps matching TRBD1 (6 bases). The CDR3, as DNA: TGTGCCAGCAGCTCAGGGGCGTCCAATGAAAAACTGTTTTTT. Protein: CASSSGASNEKLFF.